This passage covers 25 T cell receptor beta chains from one sample sequenced in a study of regulatory T cells in long-lasting Graves disease. Libraries of TCR beta came from iRepertoire HTBI primers plus Arm-PCR of CDR3 regions. TCRdb used MiXCR to reprocess the multiplex PCR reads, holding one entry per CDR3 protein. This table has some 280,000 distinct CDR3 sequences, 22% appearing once. Regarding time point: persistent/refractory GD, antithyroid drugs over 5 years with positive TRAb. PBMC-derived RNA was used for the TCR library. The sequencing here drew on peripheral blood mononuclear cells (PBMCs), taken when the disease was refractory, from a patient treated with antithyroid drugs. The source is a female donor with Graves disease.

Many counts were recorded for this clonotype. V is TRBV27 and J is TRBJ1-1; TRBD1 matches at 8 bases. The CDR3 is made up of 15 amino acids. The germline gives CDR1 MNHEY, CDR2 SMNVEV (reference sequence). Unmatched junction bases numbered 10, after V lost 6 bases and J lost 4 bases. The CDR3 sequence: CASRTPGTGGTEAFF. The CDR3, as DNA: TGTGCCAGCAGAACACCCGGGACAGGAGGCACTGAAGCTTTCTTT.

This clonotype was seen many times. This chain links TRBV7-2 with TRBJ1-2, with a tentative D call TRBD1 (5 bases). Trimming took off 7 bases at V and 4 bases at J, with 10 bases between the two ends. The germline gives CDR1 SGHTA, CDR2 FQGNSA. The CDR3 spans 12 residues. The CDR3 DNA follows: TGTGCCAGCACCCCCGGGGGCTATGGCTACACCTTC. This sequence encodes CASTPGGYGYTF. Together with reference TRBV7-2 and TRBJ1-2, the CDR3 gives the full variable domain: GAGVSQSPSNKVTEKGKDVELRCDPISGHTALYWYRQSLGQGLEFLIYFQGNSAPDKSGLPSDRFSAERTGGSVSTLTIQRTQQEDSAVYLCASTPGGYGYTFGSGTRLTVV.

This clonotype was seen repeatedly, ten times or more. DNA of the CDR3: TGCAGTGCTAGAGACGGACAGGGGAACTATGGCTACACCTTC. It translates to CSARDGQGNYGYTF. The V and J genes are TRBV20-1 and TRBJ1-2; 9 nucleotides match TRBD1. J was trimmed by 2 bases and V by 0 bases; bases with no gene match: 1. In germline, CDR1 is DFQATT, CDR2 SNEGSKA (reference sequence). CDR3 length: 14 residues.

In its sample, this clonotype was seen many times. The chain combines TRBV11-2 with TRBJ2-2, with 9 nucleotides matching TRBD1. With V trimmed by 4 bases and J by 5 bases, 8 bases remained unmatched. The CDR3 has 16 residues. The germline gives CDR1 SGHAT, CDR2 FQNNGV. In nucleotides, the CDR3 is TGTGCCAGCAGCTCAACAGGGGGCGGAGGGACCGGGGAGCTGTTTTTT. It yields the protein CASSSTGGGGTGELFF. The full variable domain, completed using reference TRBV11-2 and TRBJ2-2, is EAGVAQSPRYKIIEKRQSVAFWCNPISGHATLYWYQQILGQGPKLLIQFQNNGVVDDSQLPKDRFSAERLKGVDSTLKIQPAKLEDSAVYLCASSSTGGGGTGELFFGEGSRLTVL.

The gene calls are TRBV7-3 and TRBJ2-1; possible D gene TRBD2, 5 bases. This CDR3 contains 12 residues. CDR1 and CDR2 from the germline V gene are SGHTA and FQGTGA. V was pared by 5 bases and J by 8 bases, with 10 bases between. This CDR3 reads CASSRLGDEQFF. In nucleotides, the CDR3 is TGTGCCAGCAGCAGACTCGGGGATGAGCAGTTCTTC.

This clonotype was detected a few times. The CDR3 is CASIRVTSKWDTEAFF. The CDR3 coding sequence is TGTGCCAGCATTAGGGTTACTTCGAAGTGGGACACTGAAGCTTTCTTT. The chain uses TRBV6-1 and TRBJ1-1, with D unclear. The CDR3 length is 16 residues. Looked up from germline, CDR1 is MNHNS and CDR2 is SASEGT. V lost 7 bases and J lost 3, with 21 bases in between.

In this sample, this clonotype turned up many times. The V gene is TRBV28, the J gene TRBJ2-5; D is tentatively TRBD1 or TRBD2 (5 bases each). The germline gives CDR1 MDHEN, CDR2 SYDVKM. The CDR3 is made up of 15 amino acids. V shed 2 bases and J shed 0 bases, with 10 bases lying between them. The CDR3 nucleotides read TGTGCCAGCAGTTTAGGGACGGCGCACCAAGAGACCCAGTACTTC. Translating it yields CASSLGTAHQETQYF.

Only one count was recorded for this clonotype. A much larger clonotype is one base distant, so this may be a read error. V gene TRBV6-1 combines with J gene TRBJ1-2; possibly TRBD1 for D (5 bases). Between the trimmed V and J ends, which lost 7 bases and 2 bases, there was a span of 14 bases. CDR1 and CDR2 (germline): MNHNS, SASEGT. The CDR3 sequence is 14 residues long. The CDR3 region has the DNA TGTGCCAGCAACTCAGGGCTAACCAACTATGGCTACACCTTC. It specifies CASNSGLTNYGYTF.

This clonotype was seen repeatedly, ten times or more. The chain carries TRBV11-1 and TRBJ2-1, with 10 bases fitting TRBD2. The V and J ends lost 5 bases and 8 bases, in that order; junction bases with no gene match: 15. Germline V gene lookup returns CDR1 SGHAT and CDR2 FQDESV (reference sequence). The CDR3 has 17 amino acids. The chain's CDR3 is CASSALAGADRTHEQFF. The CDR3 DNA follows: TGTGCCAGCAGCGCCCTAGCGGGGGCCGATCGTACCCATGAGCAGTTCTTC.

This clonotype came up a few times. In nucleotides, the CDR3 is TGCGCCAGCAGCCCCGGGACAGAGACCTACGAGCAGTACTTC. As protein: CASSPGTETYEQYF. V usage is TRBV5-1 and J usage is TRBJ2-7; TRBD1 aligns across 7 bases. The V and J ends lost 4 bases and 2 bases, in that order; junction bases with no gene match: 6. This CDR3 region has 14 residues. Germline V lookup: CDR1 SGHRS, CDR2 YFSETQ.

This chain connects TRBV10-3 to TRBJ1-5, with D possibly being TRBD1 (6 bases). Trimming took 10 bases from V and 7 from J, leaving 23 bases between them. CDR1 and CDR2 (germline): ENHRY, SYGVKD. This CDR3 contains 15 residues. The CDR3 nucleotides are TGTGCCAGTTCCGGGACATACGTCCAGGGCCAGCCCCAGCATTTT. Translating it yields CASSGTYVQGQPQHF.

V usage is TRBV6-9 and J usage is TRBJ1-2; TRBD1 might be the D (5 bases). V was clipped by 3 bases and J by 3 bases, with 17 bases between them. Looked up from germline, CDR1 is MNHGY and CDR2 is SVAAGI. The CDR3 covers 16 residues. CDR3 DNA sequence: TGTGCCAGCAGTTACCTGCTGGGAGGGACGGACTATGGCTACACCTTC. Protein sequence: CASSYLLGGTDYGYTF.

This clonotype was recorded at least ten times. The chain carries TRBV7-2 and TRBJ2-5, with D perhaps TRBD2 (6 bases). The CDR3 runs to 13 residues. The germline V and J ends were trimmed by 5 bases and 5 bases, with 12 bases remaining between them. CDR1 is SGHTA, CDR2 FQGNSA, per germline. CDR3 DNA: TGTGCCAGCAGCCCGAGGAGGGTTGAGACCCAGTACTTC. It encodes CASSPRRVETQYF. Variable domain in full (rest from reference TRBV7-2 and TRBJ2-5): GAGVSQSPSNKVTEKGKDVELRCDPISGHTALYWYRQSLGQGLEFLIYFQGNSAPDKSGLPSDRFSAERTGGSVSTLTIQRTQQEDSAVYLCASSPRRVETQYFGPGTRLLVL.

This clonotype was seen at least ten times. J is TRBJ2-5 and V is TRBV7-2, with D maybe TRBD2 (6 bases). Germline CDR1 is SGHTA and CDR2 is FQGNSA. V was clipped by 4 bases and J by 5 bases, with 17 bases between them. The CDR3 loop spans 15 amino acids. This chain's CDR3 is CASSYPFSAGETQYF. The CDR3 bases are TGTGCCAGCAGCTACCCTTTCAGCGCGGGGGAGACCCAGTACTTC. The complete variable domain, with remaining parts taken from reference TRBV7-2 and TRBJ2-5, reads GAGVSQSPSNKVTEKGKDVELRCDPISGHTALYWYRQSLGQGLEFLIYFQGNSAPDKSGLPSDRFSAERTGGSVSTLTIQRTQQEDSAVYLCASSYPFSAGETQYFGPGTRLLVL.

This clonotype occurred many times. The rearrangement uses TRBV2 and TRBJ2-5; D is perhaps TRBD2 (6 bases). The CDR3 runs 16 residues. The V end was cut by 0 bases, the J end by 1 base, with 12 bases between. From germline, CDR1 is SNHLY and CDR2 FYNNEI. The CDR3, as DNA: TGTGCCAGCAGTGAAGCGGGACTGAAAGCCCAAGAGACCCAGTACTTC. It yields the protein CASSEAGLKAQETQYF.

This clonotype was observed a handful of times. This chain connects TRBV7-2 to TRBJ2-2, with 7 nucleotides matching TRBD2. Losses at the gene ends were 1 base for V and 4 bases for J; bases not matched to a gene: 9. CDR3 length: 17 residues. Germline loops: CDR1 SGHTA, CDR2 FQGNSA. CDR3 sequence: CASSLGSGRGVTGELFF. CDR3 DNA sequence: TGTGCCAGCAGCTTAGGGAGTGGGAGGGGCGTCACCGGGGAGCTGTTTTTT.

This clonotype was seen a few times. The V and J genes are TRBV7-2 and TRBJ2-1, with D perhaps matching TRBD1 or TRBD2 (5 bases each). Trimming stripped 7 bases from V and 3 bases from J, with 22 bases between. Germline assignment: CDR1 SGHTA and CDR2 FQGNSA. This CDR3 has 17 residues. The chain's CDR3 is CASTADPGRVYYNEQFF. Written as DNA, the CDR3 is TGTGCCAGCACCGCCGACCCGGGACGGGTCTACTACAATGAGCAGTTCTTC.

The table lists this clonotype with many counts. This chain joins TRBV18 and TRBJ2-2, with a possible D match to TRBD1 (5 bases). The germline V gene encodes CDR1 KGHSH and CDR2 LQKENI. This CDR3 has 16 amino acids. V gave up 5 bases and J gave up 0 bases, with 13 bases separating them. The chain's CDR3 is CASSSQGSTNTGELFF. CDR3 bases: TGTGCCAGCTCAAGTCAGGGTTCTACGAACACCGGGGAGCTGTTTTTT. Drawing the rest from reference TRBV18 and TRBJ2-2, the complete variable domain is NAGVMQNPRHLVRRRGQEARLRCSPMKGHSHVYWYRQLPEEGLKFMVYLQKENIIDESGMPKERFSAEFPKEGPSILRIQQVVRGDSAAYFCASSSQGSTNTGELFFGEGSRLTVL.

This clonotype was detected ten times or more. The chain carries TRBV28 and TRBJ2-6, with a tentative D call TRBD2 (6 bases). V was shortened by 7 bases and J by 0 bases, with 19 bases between the two germline ends. The V gene's germline CDR1 is MDHEN and CDR2 SYDVKM. The CDR3 extends over 18 amino acids. CDR3 sequence (DNA): TGTGCCAGCACTCCGGGCGGGGACCCTTACTCTGGGGCCAACGTCCTGACTTTC. Encoded protein: CASTPGGDPYSGANVLTF.

The chain carries TRBV7-9 and TRBJ2-5; D gene ambiguous. Trimming left V 5 bases short and J 7 bases short, with 14 bases between. Germline CDR1 is SEHNR and CDR2 is FQNEAQ (reference sequence). The CDR3 covers 13 residues. CDR3 in amino acids: CASSPRDIGTQYF. The CDR3 DNA sequence: TGTGCCAGCAGCCCTCGCGATATCGGGACCCAGTACTTC.

This clonotype was seen more than once but under ten times. V usage is TRBV4-3 and J usage is TRBJ2-7, with D unresolved. Trimming removed 1 base at V and 4 bases at J, with 23 bases between. The CDR3 loop spans 18 amino acids. The V gene's germline CDR1 is LGHNA and CDR2 YSLEER. The CDR3 loop is CASSQAHPGSDMRYEQYF. CDR3 DNA: TGCGCCAGCAGCCAAGCTCACCCTGGGTCAGACATGCGATACGAGCAGTACTTC.

This clonotype has just one count. J is TRBJ2-5 and V is TRBV12-3 or TRBV12-4, with 7 bases lining up with TRBD2. Near its end, the DNA agrees better with TRBJ2-7, so the J call may be wrong. The CDR3 has 15 residues. The CDR3 loop is CASSFVSGRSYEQYF. The CDR3 bases are TGTGCCAGCAGTTTCGTTAGCGGGCGATCCTACGAGCAGTACTTC.

The chain carries TRBV5-5 and TRBJ2-7; D unresolved. V gave up 0 bases and J gave up 1 base, with 8 bases separating them. The CDR3 is made up of 14 amino acids. Germline V CDR1 and CDR2: SGHKS, YYEKEE (reference sequence). The CDR3 coding sequence is TGTGCCAGCAGCTTGGTCCCAGCTTCCTACGAGCAGTACTTC. This codes for CASSLVPASYEQYF.

This chain joins TRBV4-2 and TRBJ2-7, with D hard to call. Per the germline V gene, CDR1 is LGHNA and CDR2 is YNFKEQ. Trimming left V 1 base short and J 1 base short, with 14 bases between. This CDR3 has 16 residues. CDR3 sequence reads: CASSQVFAATSYEQYF. CDR3 DNA: TGTGCCAGCAGCCAAGTGTTTGCAGCCACATCCTACGAGCAGTACTTC.

This rearrangement joins TRBV4-3 to TRBJ2-1; possibly TRBD1 for D (5 bases). This CDR3 has 18 residues. Germline V gene data show CDR1 as LGHNA and CDR2 as YSLEER. With 0 bases removed from V and 0 bases from J, the gap between germline ends came to 15 bases. The CDR3 loop reads CASSQDSRGLSSYNEQFF. For the CDR3, the DNA is TGCGCCAGCAGCCAAGATTCAAGGGGCTTAAGCTCCTACAATGAGCAGTTCTTC.